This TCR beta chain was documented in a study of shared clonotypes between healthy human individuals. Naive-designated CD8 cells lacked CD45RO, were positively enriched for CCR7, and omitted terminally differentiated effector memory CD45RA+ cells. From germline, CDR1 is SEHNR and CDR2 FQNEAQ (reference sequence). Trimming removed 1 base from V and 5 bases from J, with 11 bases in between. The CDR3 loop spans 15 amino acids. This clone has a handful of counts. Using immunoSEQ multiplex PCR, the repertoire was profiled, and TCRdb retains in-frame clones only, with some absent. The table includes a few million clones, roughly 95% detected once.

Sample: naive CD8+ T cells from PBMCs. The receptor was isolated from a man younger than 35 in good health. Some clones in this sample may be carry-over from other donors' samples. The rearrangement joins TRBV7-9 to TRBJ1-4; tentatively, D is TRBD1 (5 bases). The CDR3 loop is CASSLDPEGNEKLFF. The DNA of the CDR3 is TGTGCCAGCAGCTTAGACCCGGAGGGGAATGAAAAACTGTTTTTT. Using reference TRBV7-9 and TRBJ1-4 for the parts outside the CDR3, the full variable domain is DTGVSQNPRHKITKRGQNVTFRCDPISEHNRLYWYRQTLGQGPEFLTYFQNEAQLEKSRLLSDRFSAERPKGSFSTLEIQRTEQGDSAMYLCASSLDPEGNEKLFFGSGTQLSVL.